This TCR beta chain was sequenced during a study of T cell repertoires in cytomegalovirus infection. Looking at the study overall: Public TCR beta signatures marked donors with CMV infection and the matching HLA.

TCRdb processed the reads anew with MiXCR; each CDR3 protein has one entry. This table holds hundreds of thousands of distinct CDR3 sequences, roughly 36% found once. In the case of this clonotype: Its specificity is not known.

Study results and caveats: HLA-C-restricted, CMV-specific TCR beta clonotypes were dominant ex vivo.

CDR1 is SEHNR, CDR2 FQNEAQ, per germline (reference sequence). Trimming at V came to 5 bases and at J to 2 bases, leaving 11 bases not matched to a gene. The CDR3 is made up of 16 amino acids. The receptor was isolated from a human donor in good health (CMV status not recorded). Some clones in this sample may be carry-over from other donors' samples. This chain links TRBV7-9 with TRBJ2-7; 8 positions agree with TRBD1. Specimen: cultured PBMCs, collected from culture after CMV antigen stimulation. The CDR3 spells CASSHRQGRTAYEQYF. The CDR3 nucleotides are TGTGCCAGCAGCCATCGACAGGGGAGGACGGCCTACGAGCAGTACTTC.